The sequence of this TCR beta chain was determined in a study of response to subunit inactivated influenza vaccine. TCRdb reprocessed the RT-PCR reads via MiXCR and lists one record per CDR3 protein. The sample contains 500,000 to 650,000 distinct CDR3 sequences, less than 10% of which appear only once. General study points: Researchers suggested that each seasonal influenza vaccination recruits few new T cells.

This clonotype has at least ten counts. The antigen is not known. This CDR3 comprises 13 residues. V was cut by 3 bases and J by 4 bases, with 9 bases left in between. The material sequenced was PBMCs from blood, taken less than 25 months after vaccination. The receptor was derived from a man aged 45 to 70 who received an inactivated influenza vaccine. The chain employs TRBV12-3 or TRBV12-4 and TRBJ2-5; no firm D call. CDR3 loop: CASSFAGLETQYF. CDR3 nucleotides: TGTGCCAGCAGTTTCGCAGGATTAGAGACCCAGTACTTC.